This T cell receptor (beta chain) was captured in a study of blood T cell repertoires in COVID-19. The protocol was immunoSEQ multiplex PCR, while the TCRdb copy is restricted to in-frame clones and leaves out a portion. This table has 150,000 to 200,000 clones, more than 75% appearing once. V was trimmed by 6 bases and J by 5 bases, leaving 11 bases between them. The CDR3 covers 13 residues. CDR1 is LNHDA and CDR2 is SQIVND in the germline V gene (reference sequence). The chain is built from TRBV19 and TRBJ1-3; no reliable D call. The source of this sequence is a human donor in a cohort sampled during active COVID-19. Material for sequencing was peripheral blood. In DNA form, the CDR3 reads TGTGCCAGTAGACCTAATTTGAGAAACACCATATATTTT. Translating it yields CASRPNLRNTIYF.